Shown below are 27 T cell receptor beta chains from a single sample sequenced in a study of cytomegalovirus exposure and HLA in healthy donors. The PCR was carried out with 60 Vbeta primers and 13 Jbeta primers. Here immunoSEQ multiplex PCR was the method, and the copy in TCRdb shows in-frame clones only, minus some. In the table there are about 200,000 clones, 80% to 90% of which are singletons. The sequenced sample was PBMCs. These receptors were collected from a woman in her twenties or thirties in good health and CMV-seronegative.

Comment on this clone: One end of the junction varies from germline; a read error may be responsible. The chain employs TRBV9 and TRBJ1-1, with 11 bases aligning to TRBD1. Per germline, CDR1 SGDLS and CDR2 YYNGEE. There are 15 residues in the CDR3. This chain's CDR3 is CTSSFGQGAYTEAFF. CDR3 sequence (DNA): TGTACCAGCAGCTTCGGACAGGGGGCTTACACTGAAGCTTTCTTT. The full variable domain, with the rest looked up from reference TRBV9 and TRBJ1-1, is DSGVTQTPKHLITATGQRVTLRCSPRSGDLSVYWYQQSLDQGLQFLIQYYNGEERAKGNILERFSAQQFPDLHSELNLSSLELGDSALYFCTSSFGQGAYTEAFFGQGTRLTVV.

This clone was seen a few times. The chain joins TRBV28 to TRBJ1-2; 9 positions agree with TRBD1. CDR1 and CDR2 (germline): MDHEN, SYDVKM. V shed 5 bases, J shed 6 bases, and the junction held 10 bases outside the gene matches. The CDR3 is 15 amino acids. For the CDR3, the DNA is TGTGCCAGCAGTGTCCCGGACAGGGGCTGGGATGGCTACACCTTC. Translated: CASSVPDRGWDGYTF.

This chain links TRBV10-3 with TRBJ2-1; TRBD2 matches 14 bases. CDR1 is ENHRY and CDR2 is SYGVKD in the germline V gene. CDR3 length: 17 amino acids. Trimming cost V 7 bases and J 2 bases; bases outside gene matches: 7. This chain's CDR3 is CAIKGTSGSGAYNEQFF. In nucleotides, the CDR3 is TGTGCCATCAAAGGGACTAGCGGGAGTGGGGCCTACAATGAGCAGTTCTTC.

With regard to this clone: This sample also contains other DNA sequences that code for the same CDR3. The genes are TRBV19 and TRBJ2-5, with D uncertain. This CDR3 is 12 amino acids long. Germline values: CDR1 LNHDA, CDR2 SQIVND (reference sequence). V gave up 2 bases and J gave up 4 bases, with 5 bases separating them. CDR3 in amino acids: CASSIRGETQYF. CDR3 coding DNA: TGTGCCAGTAGTATAAGAGGAGAGACCCAGTACTTC.

There are a few counts of this clone. The chain recombines TRBV7-2 with TRBJ2-7; TRBD2 matches 7 bases. Trimming removed 5 bases from V and 2 bases from J; junction bases left unmatched: 12. Germline V gene data show CDR1 as SGHTA and CDR2 as FQGNSA. The CDR3 consists of 16 residues. CDR3 DNA: TGTGCCAGCAGCCGCTCCGCAGCGGGGAGCCCCTACGAGCAGTACTTC. Translated, it gives CASSRSAAGSPYEQYF.

The chain carries TRBV13 and TRBJ2-5; D remains ambiguous. The CDR3 is 13 residues long. V was pared by 3 bases and J by 4 bases, with 9 bases between. CDR1 PRHDT and CDR2 FYEKMQ come from the germline V gene (reference sequence). CDR3 residues: CASSFYEAETQYF. CDR3 nucleotides: TGTGCCAGCAGCTTTTACGAGGCAGAGACCCAGTACTTC.

This chain connects TRBV19 to TRBJ2-3; unclear D gene. Germline CDR1 is LNHDA and CDR2 is SQIVND (reference sequence). The CDR3 covers 13 residues. Trimming removed 10 bases from V and 0 bases from J, with 11 bases in between. Here the CDR3 reads CATLITSTDTQYF. The CDR3, as DNA: TGTGCCACTTTGATAACTAGCACAGATACGCAGTATTTT.

This clone was recorded once. The genes are TRBV4-1 and TRBJ1-2, with D unclear. Germline CDR1 reads MGHRA; CDR2 reads YSYEKL. Trimming cost V 0 bases and J 8 bases, with 13 bases left between them. The length of the CDR3 is 14 residues. The CDR3 bases are TGCGCCAGCAGCCAAGATGTCGACGGGTGGGGCTACACCTTC. It is translated as CASSQDVDGWGYTF.

The chain employs TRBV6-5 and TRBJ1-1; no reliable D call. The V end was cut by 7 bases, the J end by 4 bases, with 13 bases between. Looked up from germline, CDR1 is MNHEY and CDR2 is SVGAGI. The CDR3 length is 13 residues. The CDR3 DNA follows: TGTGCCAGCATCCCGAGCGGCGGCACTGAAGCTTTCTTT. Residues: CASIPSGGTEAFF.

The chain uses TRBV2 and TRBJ2-7; 9 bases match TRBD2. Germline-derived CDR1 and CDR2 are SNHLY and FYNNEI. V was clipped by 4 bases and J by 7 bases; unmatched bases: 5. CDR3 size: 13 residues. The CDR3 DNA sequence: TGTGCCAGCAGTGTCGGTCTAGCGGGGGAGCAGTACTTC. Protein: CASSVGLAGEQYF.

This sequence joins TRBV9 and TRBJ2-1; 11 nucleotides align to TRBD2. The CDR3 has 15 residues. V was clipped by 0 bases and J by 7 bases; unmatched bases: 3. The germline V gene has CDR1 SGDLS and CDR2 YYNGEE. The CDR3 bases are TGTGCCAGCAGCGTAGCTAGCGGGGGGTATAATGAGCAGTTCTTC. Encoded protein: CASSVASGGYNEQFF.

Comments on this clone: Germline and junction disagree at one end, which may indicate a read error. The chain employs TRBV19 and TRBJ2-5; 8 bases line up with TRBD1. Germline-derived CDR1 and CDR2 are LNHDA and SQIVND (reference sequence). The CDR3 length is 14 residues. As DNA, the CDR3 is TGTGCCAGTAGTACAGGGGGCCCCCGACAGGCGGAAGACTTC. Translation: CASSTGGPRQAEDF.

This clone was recorded only once. The V call is TRBV5-1, the J call TRBJ2-5, with TRBD2 identical over 10 bases. This CDR3 has 15 amino acids. Germline CDR1 is SGHRS and CDR2 is YFSETQ. With V trimmed by 0 bases and J by 2 bases, 1 base remained unmatched. The CDR3 bases are TGCGCCAGCAGCTTGGCTAGCGGGGGACAAGAGACCCAGTACTTC. Translating gives CASSLASGGQETQYF.

This CDR3 is CASSPQGSYGYTF. CDR3 coding DNA: TGTGCCAGCAGCCCCCAGGGGAGTTATGGCTACACCTTC. This chain uses TRBV6-5 with TRBJ1-2; possible D gene TRBD1, 6 bases. Germline CDR1 and CDR2: MNHEY and SVGAGI. Trimming stripped 6 bases from V and 5 bases from J, with 13 bases between. CDR3 length equals 13 residues.

This clone showed up just a few times. This chain connects TRBV14 to TRBJ2-1, with D tentatively TRBD2 (5 bases). The CDR3 length is 14 residues. V was trimmed by 3 bases and J by 5 bases, leaving 11 bases between them. Germline V gene lookup returns CDR1 SGHDN and CDR2 FVKESK. The CDR3 nucleotides read TGTGCCAGCAGCCAGTTGACTAAGAACAATGAGCAGTTCTTC. The encoded protein is CASSQLTKNNEQFF. Complete variable domain (other parts from reference TRBV14 and TRBJ2-1): EAGVTQFPSHSVIEKGQTVTLRCDPISGHDNLYWYRRVMGKEIKFLLHFVKESKQDESGMPNNRFLAERTGGTYSTLKVQPAELEDSGVYFCASSQLTKNNEQFFGPGTRLTVL.

This clone was observed a few times. The chain employs TRBV5-1 and TRBJ2-7, with 15 bases lining up with TRBD2. The CDR3 has 17 amino acids. Germline V gives CDR1 SGHRS, CDR2 YFSETQ. V shed 4 bases and J 5 bases; nucleotides not matched to a gene: 10. Here the CDR3 reads CASSPGLAGGLFNEQYF. The CDR3 nucleotides read TGCGCCAGCAGCCCGGGACTAGCGGGAGGCCTGTTCAACGAGCAGTACTTC.

The V call is TRBV11-2, the J call TRBJ2-7; 9 bases are a match to TRBD1. CDR3 length equals 14 residues. Trimming removed 7 bases from V and 3 bases from J; junction bases left unmatched: 7. The germline V gene has CDR1 SGHAT and CDR2 FQNNGV. DNA of the CDR3: TGTGCCAGCACTGCCGGGACAGGGAGCTACGAGCAGTACTTC. Translation: CASTAGTGSYEQYF.

As regards this clone: One junction end disagrees with the germline gene, perhaps due to a read error. This sequence joins TRBV7-9 and TRBJ2-7; TRBD2 aligns across 8 bases. Germline CDR1 reads SEHNR; CDR2 reads FQNEAQ (reference sequence). The CDR3 sequence is 17 residues long. CDR3 residues: CSSSLVLGTGGHYEQYF. The CDR3, as DNA: TGTTCCAGCAGCTTGGTACTAGGGACGGGAGGGCACTACGAGCAGTACTTC.

The chain has TRBV7-9 and TRBJ2-2; 9 bases fit TRBD2. CDR1 is SEHNR, CDR2 FQNEAQ, per germline (reference sequence). Germline trimming cut 6 bases from V and 5 bases from J; bases unmatched to any gene: 13. This CDR3 region has 17 residues. In DNA form, the CDR3 reads TGTGCCAGCAGTTCTAGTTTTAGCGGGAGAGGGACCGGGGAGCTGTTTTTT. Encoded protein: CASSSSFSGRGTGELFF.

Here the CDR3 reads CASSSSVSTYEQYF. Written as DNA, the CDR3 is TGTGCCAGCAGTTCCTCGGTGTCAACCTACGAGCAGTACTTC. The gene calls are TRBV28 and TRBJ2-7; D is unresolved. The CDR3 is 14 residues long. Trimming stripped 4 bases from V and 2 bases from J, with 12 bases between. CDR1 is MDHEN and CDR2 is SYDVKM in the germline V gene.

Here the CDR3 reads CASRGPGTGNYGYTF. In DNA form, the CDR3 reads TGTGCCAGCAGGGGTCCCGGGACAGGGAACTATGGCTACACCTTC. This chain links TRBV28 with TRBJ1-2; 9 positions match TRBD1. The CDR3 is made up of 15 amino acids. The V gene end was trimmed by 6 bases and the J gene end by 2 bases; junction bases not matched to a gene: 7. Germline CDR1 and CDR2: MDHEN and SYDVKM.

The rearrangement links TRBV5-1 to TRBJ2-1; D is uncertain. Germline CDR1 reads SGHRS; CDR2 reads YFSETQ. This CDR3 contains 14 residues. V dropped 3 bases and J dropped 5 bases, with 12 bases sitting between them. The CDR3: CASSSRSRNNEQFF. Here the CDR3 DNA reads TGCGCCAGCAGCTCTAGGTCTAGAAACAATGAGCAGTTCTTC. Drawing the rest from reference TRBV5-1 and TRBJ2-1, the complete variable domain is KAGVTQTPRYLIKTRGQQVTLSCSPISGHRSVSWYQQTPGQGLQFLFEYFSETQRNKGNFPGRFSGRQFSNSRSEMNVSTLELGDSALYLCASSSRSRNNEQFFGPGTRLTVL.

The rearrangement joins TRBV5-6 to TRBJ1-2; 7 bases line up with TRBD1. From germline, CDR1 is SGHDT and CDR2 YYEEEE. Unmatched junction bases numbered 1, after V lost 0 bases and J lost 5 bases. The length of the CDR3 is 13 residues. The CDR3 nucleotides are TGTGCCAGCAGCTTGGGGACAGGATATGGCTACACCTTC. Translating it yields CASSLGTGYGYTF. The whole variable domain, remainder taken from reference TRBV5-6 and TRBJ1-2, is DAGVTQSPTHLIKTRGQQVTLRCSPKSGHDTVSWYQQALGQGPQFIFQYYEEEERQRGNFPDRFSGHQFPNYSSELNVNALLLGDSALYLCASSLGTGYGYTFGSGTRLTVV.

The chain couples TRBV4-1 to TRBJ2-1; 12 nucleotides agree with TRBD1. The germline V gene encodes CDR1 MGHRA and CDR2 YSYEKL. CDR3 length equals 17 residues. J gave up 8 bases and V 0 bases, and 8 bases lay outside the gene matches. CDR3 sequence (DNA): TGCGCCAGCAGCCAAGATCTGGGACAGGGGGCTTTGGATGAGCAGTTCTTC. It encodes CASSQDLGQGALDEQFF.

The genes are TRBV6-5 and TRBJ1-1, with TRBD1 as a possible D gene (5 bases). CDR3 length equals 16 residues. Germline V CDR1 and CDR2: MNHEY, SVGAGI. Trimming removed 0 bases at V and 4 bases at J, with 15 bases between. The CDR3 reads CASSYSGRVDGTEAFF. The CDR3 nucleotides are TGTGCCAGCAGTTACTCGGGCAGGGTTGATGGCACTGAAGCTTTCTTT.

The J gene is TRBJ2-2, the V gene TRBV7-9; tentatively, D is TRBD2 (5 bases). Germline V gene data show CDR1 as SEHNR and CDR2 as FQNEAQ (reference sequence). This CDR3 comprises 16 residues. Trimming removed 1 base from V and 5 bases from J, with 14 bases in between. The CDR3 loop is CASSLGRTGGTGELFF. The CDR3 DNA reads TGTGCCAGCAGCTTAGGCAGGACTGGAGGTACCGGGGAGCTGTTTTTT.

This clone is a singleton in its sample. The chain joins TRBV7-9 to TRBJ2-3, with D maybe TRBD2 (5 bases). Deletions cut 6 bases from V and 3 bases from J, with 13 bases between. The CDR3 sequence is 14 residues long. Germline V gene lookup returns CDR1 SEHNR and CDR2 FQNEAQ (reference sequence). CDR3 coding DNA: TGTGCCAGCAGTCCGGGGTTTCGTACAGATACGCAGTATTTT. It yields the protein CASSPGFRTDTQYF.